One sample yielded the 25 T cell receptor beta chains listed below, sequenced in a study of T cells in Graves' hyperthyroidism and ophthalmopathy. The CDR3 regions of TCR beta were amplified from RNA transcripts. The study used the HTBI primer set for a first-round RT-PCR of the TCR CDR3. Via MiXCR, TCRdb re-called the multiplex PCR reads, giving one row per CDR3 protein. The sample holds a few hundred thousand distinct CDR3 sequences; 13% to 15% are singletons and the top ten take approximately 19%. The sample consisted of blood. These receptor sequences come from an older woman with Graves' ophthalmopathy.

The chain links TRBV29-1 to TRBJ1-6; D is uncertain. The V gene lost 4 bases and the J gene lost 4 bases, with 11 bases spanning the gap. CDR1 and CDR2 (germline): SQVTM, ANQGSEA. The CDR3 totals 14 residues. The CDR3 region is CSVAGGMYNSPLHF. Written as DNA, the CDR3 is TGCAGCGTTGCGGGCGGAATGTATAATTCACCCCTCCACTTT. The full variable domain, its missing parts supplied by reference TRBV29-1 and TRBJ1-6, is SAVISQKPSRDICQRGTSLTIQCQVDSQVTMMFWYRQQPGQSLTLIATANQGSEATYESGFVIDKFPISRPNLTFSTLTVSNMSPEDSSIYLCSVAGGMYNSPLHFGNGTRLTVT.

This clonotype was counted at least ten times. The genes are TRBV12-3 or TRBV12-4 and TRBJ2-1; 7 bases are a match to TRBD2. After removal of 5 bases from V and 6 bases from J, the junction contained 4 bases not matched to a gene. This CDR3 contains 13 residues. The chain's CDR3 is CASSRGGSNEQFF. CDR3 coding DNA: TGTGCCAGCAGTCGAGGCGGGAGCAATGAGCAGTTCTTC.

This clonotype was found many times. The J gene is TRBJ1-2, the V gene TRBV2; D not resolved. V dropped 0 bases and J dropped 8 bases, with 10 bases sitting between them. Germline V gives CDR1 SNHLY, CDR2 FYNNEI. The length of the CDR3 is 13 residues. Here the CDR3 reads CASSEARQSGYTF. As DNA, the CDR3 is TGTGCCAGCAGTGAAGCTCGGCAGTCCGGCTACACCTTC.

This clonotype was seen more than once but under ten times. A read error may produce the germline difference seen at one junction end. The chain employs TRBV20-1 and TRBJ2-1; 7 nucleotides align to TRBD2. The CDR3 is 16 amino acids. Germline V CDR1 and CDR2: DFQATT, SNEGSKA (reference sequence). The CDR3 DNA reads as TGCAGTGCGAGAGGGACTATAAAACTAAACTACAATGAGCAGTTCTTC. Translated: CSARGTIKLNYNEQFF.

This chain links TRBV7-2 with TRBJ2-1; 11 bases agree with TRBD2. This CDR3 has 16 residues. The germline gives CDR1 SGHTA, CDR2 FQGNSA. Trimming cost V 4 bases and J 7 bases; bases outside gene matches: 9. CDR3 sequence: CASSSDTSGRRNEQFF. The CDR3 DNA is TGTGCCAGCAGCTCGGACACTAGCGGGAGACGTAATGAGCAGTTCTTC.

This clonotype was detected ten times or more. The CDR3 is CASSSGGGSYEQYF. In nucleotides, the CDR3 is TGTGCCAGCAGTTCAGGGGGCGGGTCCTACGAGCAGTACTTC. The chain joins TRBV6-1 to TRBJ2-7, with 8 nucleotides matching TRBD1. The CDR3 extends over 14 amino acids. The V segment lost 5 bases and the J segment 1 base; nucleotides outside the gene matches: 4. Looked up from germline, CDR1 is MNHNS and CDR2 is SASEGT.

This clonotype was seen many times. CDR3 coding DNA: TGTGCCAGCAGCGTGGGGGGCCAGGACGGGGAGCTGTTTTTT. Protein sequence: CASSVGGQDGELFF. The chain carries TRBV7-9 and TRBJ2-2, with D perhaps given as TRBD1 or TRBD2 (6 bases each). From germline, CDR1 is SEHNR and CDR2 FQNEAQ (reference sequence). The CDR3 runs 14 residues. Trimming cost V 5 bases and J 7 bases, with 14 bases left between them.

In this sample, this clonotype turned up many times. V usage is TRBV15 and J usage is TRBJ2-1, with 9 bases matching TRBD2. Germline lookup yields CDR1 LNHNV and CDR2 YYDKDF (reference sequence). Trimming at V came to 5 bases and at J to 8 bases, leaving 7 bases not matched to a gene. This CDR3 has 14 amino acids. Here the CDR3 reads CATSGTSGLDEQFF. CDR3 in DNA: TGTGCCACCAGCGGAACTAGCGGGCTCGATGAGCAGTTCTTC.

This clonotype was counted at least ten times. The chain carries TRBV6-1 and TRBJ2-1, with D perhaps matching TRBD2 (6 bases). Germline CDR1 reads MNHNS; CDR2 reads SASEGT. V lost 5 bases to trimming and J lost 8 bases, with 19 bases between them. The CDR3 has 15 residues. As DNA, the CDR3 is TGTGCCAGCAGTTGGGTTAGCGGTTCTGGGCATGAGCAGTTCTTC. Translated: CASSWVSGSGHEQFF.

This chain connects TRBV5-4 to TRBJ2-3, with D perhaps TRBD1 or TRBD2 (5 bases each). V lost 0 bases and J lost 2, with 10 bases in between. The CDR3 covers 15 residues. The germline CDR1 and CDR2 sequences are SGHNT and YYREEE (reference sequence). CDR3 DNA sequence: TGTGCCAGCAGCTTGGTCGGGACCCACACAGATACGCAGTATTTT. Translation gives CASSLVGTHTDTQYF.

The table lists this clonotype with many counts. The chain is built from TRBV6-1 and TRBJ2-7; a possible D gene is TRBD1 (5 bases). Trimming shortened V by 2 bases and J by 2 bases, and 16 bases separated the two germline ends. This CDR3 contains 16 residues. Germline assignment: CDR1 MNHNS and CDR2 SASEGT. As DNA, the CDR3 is TGTGCCAGCAGTGAACGCAGGGCAGGAAGTGCCTACGAGCAGTACTTC. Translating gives CASSERRAGSAYEQYF.

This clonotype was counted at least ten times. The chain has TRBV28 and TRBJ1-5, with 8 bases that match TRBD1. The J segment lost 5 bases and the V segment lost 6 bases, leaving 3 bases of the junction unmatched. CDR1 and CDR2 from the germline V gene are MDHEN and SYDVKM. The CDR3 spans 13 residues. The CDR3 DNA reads TGTGCCAGCAGAAAACAGGGGGATCAGCCCCAGCATTTT. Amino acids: CASRKQGDQPQHF.

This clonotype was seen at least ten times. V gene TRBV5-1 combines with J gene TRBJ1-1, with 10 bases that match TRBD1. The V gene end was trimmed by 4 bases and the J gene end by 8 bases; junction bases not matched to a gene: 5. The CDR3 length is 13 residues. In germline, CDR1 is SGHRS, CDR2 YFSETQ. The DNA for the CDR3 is TGCGCCAGCAGCCGGACAGGGGGTGTCGAAGCTTTCTTT. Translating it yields CASSRTGGVEAFF. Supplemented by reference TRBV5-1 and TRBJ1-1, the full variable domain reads KAGVTQTPRYLIKTRGQQVTLSCSPISGHRSVSWYQQTPGQGLQFLFEYFSETQRNKGNFPGRFSGRQFSNSRSEMNVSTLELGDSALYLCASSRTGGVEAFFGQGTRLTVV.

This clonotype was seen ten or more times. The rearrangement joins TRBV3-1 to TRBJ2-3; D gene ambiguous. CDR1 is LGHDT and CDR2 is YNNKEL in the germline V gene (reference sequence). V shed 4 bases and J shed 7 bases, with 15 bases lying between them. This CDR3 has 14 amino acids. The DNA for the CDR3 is TGTGCCAGCAGCCCCGACCCGATTTATAATACGCAGTATTTT. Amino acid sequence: CASSPDPIYNTQYF.

In DNA form, the CDR3 reads TGTGCCAGCAGGACGCAGGTCCTTGGCACCATATATTTT. Translating gives CASRTQVLGTIYF. This rearrangement joins TRBV28 to TRBJ1-3; no firm D call. Per the germline V gene, CDR1 is MDHEN and CDR2 is SYDVKM. This CDR3 has 13 residues. Deletions cut 6 bases from V and 9 bases from J, with 15 bases between. The whole variable domain, remainder taken from reference TRBV28 and TRBJ1-3, is DVKVTQSSRYLVKRTGEKVFLECVQDMDHENMFWYRQDPGLGLRLIYFSYDVKMKEKGDIPEGYSVSREKKERFSLILESASTNQTSMYLCASRTQVLGTIYFGEGSWLTVV.

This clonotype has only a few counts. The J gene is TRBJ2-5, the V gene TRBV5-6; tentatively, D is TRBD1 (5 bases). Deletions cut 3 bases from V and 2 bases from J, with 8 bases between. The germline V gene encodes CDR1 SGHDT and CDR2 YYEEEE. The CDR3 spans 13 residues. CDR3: CASSSDRQETQYF. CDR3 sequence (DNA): TGTGCCAGCAGCTCCGACAGACAAGAGACCCAGTACTTC.

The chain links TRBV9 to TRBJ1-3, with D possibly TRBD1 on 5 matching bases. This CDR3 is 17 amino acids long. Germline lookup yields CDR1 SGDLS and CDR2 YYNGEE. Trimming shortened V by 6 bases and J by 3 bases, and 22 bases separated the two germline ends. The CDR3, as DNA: TGTGCCAGCAACGCCCGGGAATTTGGGACTCTTGGAAACACCATATATTTT. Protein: CASNAREFGTLGNTIYF.

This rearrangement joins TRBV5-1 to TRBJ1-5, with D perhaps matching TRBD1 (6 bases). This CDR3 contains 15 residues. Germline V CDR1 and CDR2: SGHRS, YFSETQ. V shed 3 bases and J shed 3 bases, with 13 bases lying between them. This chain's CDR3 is CASSWGQGANQPQHF. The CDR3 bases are TGCGCCAGCAGCTGGGGACAAGGCGCCAATCAGCCCCAGCATTTT.

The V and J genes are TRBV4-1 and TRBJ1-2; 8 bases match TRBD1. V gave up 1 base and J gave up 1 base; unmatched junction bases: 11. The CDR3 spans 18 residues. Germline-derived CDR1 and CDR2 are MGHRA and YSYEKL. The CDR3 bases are TGCGCCAGCAGCCAAGCCCCGGGGACAGGAGACCATAACTATGGCTACACCTTC. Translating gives CASSQAPGTGDHNYGYTF.

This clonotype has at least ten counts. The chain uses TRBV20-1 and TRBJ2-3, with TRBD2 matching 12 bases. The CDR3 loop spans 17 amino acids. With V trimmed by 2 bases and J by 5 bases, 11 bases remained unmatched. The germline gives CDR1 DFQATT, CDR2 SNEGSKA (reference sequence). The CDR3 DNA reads TGCAGTGCTAGACAGCAGGGACTAGCGGGCCCTGAAGATACGCAGTATTTT. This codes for CSARQQGLAGPEDTQYF.

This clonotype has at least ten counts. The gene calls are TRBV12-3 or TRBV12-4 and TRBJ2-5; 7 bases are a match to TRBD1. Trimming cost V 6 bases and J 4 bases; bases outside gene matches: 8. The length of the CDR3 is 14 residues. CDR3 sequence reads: CASSHTGDGETQYF. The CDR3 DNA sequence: TGTGCCAGCAGCCACACAGGGGACGGAGAGACCCAGTACTTC.

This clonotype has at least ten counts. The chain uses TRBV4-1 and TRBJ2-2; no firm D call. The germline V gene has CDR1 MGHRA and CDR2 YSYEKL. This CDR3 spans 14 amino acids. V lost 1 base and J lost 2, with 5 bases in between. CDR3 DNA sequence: TGCGCCAGCAGCCAAGTTTACAACACCGGGGAGCTGTTTTTT. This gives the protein CASSQVYNTGELFF.

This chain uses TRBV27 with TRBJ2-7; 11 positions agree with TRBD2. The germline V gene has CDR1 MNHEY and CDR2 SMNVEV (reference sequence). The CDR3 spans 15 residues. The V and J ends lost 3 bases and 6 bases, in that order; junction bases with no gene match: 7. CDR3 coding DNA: TGTGCCAGCAGTTTGACTAGCGGGATCGTAGGCGAGCAGTACTTC. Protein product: CASSLTSGIVGEQYF.

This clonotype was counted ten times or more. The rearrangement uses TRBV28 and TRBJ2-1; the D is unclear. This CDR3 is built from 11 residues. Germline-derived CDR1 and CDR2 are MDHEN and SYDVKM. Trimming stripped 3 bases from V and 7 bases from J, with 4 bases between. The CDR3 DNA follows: TGTGCCAGCAGTTTTGTTAATGAGCAGTTCTTC. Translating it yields CASSFVNEQFF.

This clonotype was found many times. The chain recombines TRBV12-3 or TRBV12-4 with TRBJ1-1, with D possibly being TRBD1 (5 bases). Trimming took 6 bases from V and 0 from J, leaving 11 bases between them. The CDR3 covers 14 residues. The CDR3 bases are TGTGCCAGCAGACGACAGATGATGAACACTGAAGCTTTCTTT. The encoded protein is CASRRQMMNTEAFF.